This T cell receptor beta chain was observed in a study of T-cell reconstitution after alpha-beta-depleted transplantation in children (dated by TCRdb to 2016 to 2018). In the study overall: T-cell immune reconstitution after TCRalphabeta/CD19-depleted allogeneic hematopoietic cell transplantation in children was quantitatively tracked in the study by means of TCR repertoire profiling.

Taken from the germline V gene (reference sequence), the CDR1 and CDR2 loops are DFQATT and SNEGSKA. The CDR3 goes from the cysteine to the phenylalanine over 13 residues. Only the CDR3 part of the read is kept: 39 bases, read in frame from the first base. V is shortened by 6 bases, J by 6 bases, and the region joining them spans 16 bases. As to this clonotype: This receptor's antigen is unknown. It has no much larger one-base neighbor in the sample; base qualities were not kept.

The library relied on PCR. The run used an Illumina HiSeq 2500. TCR libraries were prepared with molecular barcoding, using unique molecular identifiers to normalize TCRbeta repertoire quantification. TCRdb reprocessing: public reads trimmed at Q25 with fastp, clones called with MiXCR, in-frame beta chains kept. Each CDR3 protein appears once, grouped with its most common genes and DNA. The sample table shows fewer than 700,000 distinct CDR3 sequences, and 23% are seen once. The top ten clonotypes cover roughly 13% of the sample. This sample's treatment or condition label indicates: allogeneic hematopoietic cell transplantation with graft depleted of TCRalphabeta T cells and CD19 B cells. The children who served as transplant recipients had been given grafts of TCRalphabeta/CD19-depleted allogeneic hematopoietic cells. Overall study outcomes, separate from this receptor: The high TCRbeta diversity at day 60 in some patients was ascribed to recipient T cells and intrathymic progenitors that had survived conditioning. Apparently early alphabetaT-cell count recovery about two months after transplant reportedly relied on only several hundred rapidly expanded clones derived from non-depleted graft cells. Over subsequent months, a decline in hyperexpanded clone frequencies was noted, and after one year, T-cell counts and TCRbeta diversity were mostly ascribed to newly produced T cells.

The sequence was collected from a boy less than two years old who had a stem cell transplant for acute myeloid leukemia, so the T cells may come from the graft donor. This material consisted of PBMCs, mostly from graft donor cells, taken 360 days after TCRalphabeta/CD19-depleted stem cell transplant. The chain joins TRBV20-1 to TRBJ2-3, with no D gene named confidently. The DNA sequence is given as TGCAGTGCCGCTCTGATTGGCGCGGATACGCAGTATTTT. This encodes CSAALIGADTQYF.